The 3 T cell receptor beta chains in this list originate from one sample, sequenced in a study of blood T cell repertoires in COVID-19. Measured with immunoSEQ multiplex PCR; TCRdb has only the in-frame clones, and not every one. The sample has under 95,000 clones, approximately 80% seen once. The sequenced sample consisted of peripheral blood. The receptors were sampled from a man between 70 and 80 years old with acute or convalescent COVID-19.

The J gene is TRBJ2-3, the V gene TRBV5-1, with TRBD1 identical over 7 bases. V was pared by 4 bases and J by 1 base, with 6 bases of the junction left unmatched. Germline CDR1 and CDR2: SGHRS and YFSETQ. CDR3 length: 15 amino acids. CDR3 DNA: TGCGCCAGCAGCGTACAGGGGCCCCGCACAGATACGCAGTATTTT. Protein: CASSVQGPRTDTQYF.

With regard to this clone: Other DNA sequences in this sample translate to the same CDR3. V and J are TRBV15 and TRBJ2-7; possible D gene TRBD2, 6 bases. Germline CDR1 and CDR2: LNHNV and YYDKDF (reference sequence). The CDR3 covers 13 residues. The V end was cut by 0 bases, the J end by 4 bases, with 7 bases between. CDR3 bases: TGTGCCACCAGCAGAGATCGGGGGTACGAGCAGTACTTC. It translates to CATSRDRGYEQYF.

This clone ranks as medium-sized. The V and J genes are TRBV7-7 and TRBJ2-7; 8 nucleotides align to TRBD1. The CDR3 covers 15 residues. Germline CDR1 SSHAT, CDR2 FNYEAQ (reference sequence). V gave up 3 bases and J gave up 1 base; unmatched junction bases: 5. CDR3 loop: CASSLGTGTSYEQYF. In nucleotides, the CDR3 is TGTGCCAGCAGCTTGGGGACAGGAACATCCTACGAGCAGTACTTC. The full variable domain, completed using reference TRBV7-7 and TRBJ2-7, is GAGVSQSPRYKVTKRGQDVTLRCDPISSHATLYWYQQALGQGPEFLTYFNYEAQPDKSGLPSDRFSAERPEGSISTLTIQRTEQRDSAMYRCASSLGTGTSYEQYFGPGTRLTVT.